This is a list of T cell receptor beta chains from one sample in a study of radiation and T cells in renal cell carcinoma. Assay used: immunoSEQ multiplex PCR; TCRdb lists only in-frame clones, some missing. Among some 46,000 clones, about 82% were seen once, and the ten largest hold 25% to 35%. The sequenced sample was blood, obtained from a patient whose treatment included radiotherapy and nephrectomy. The receptor source for this set is a woman in her 70s with renal cell carcinoma. Each CDR3 is given with its conserved first and last residue. A D gene is named only where the DNA matches it firmly. Not all rows give a size; the values are once, few, many and, for expanded clones, a class.

NA	TRBV15	TRBJ1-6	NA	CATSRDGPVSPLHF	TGTGCCACCAGCAGGGACGGGCCTGTCTCACCCCTCCACTTT
NA	TRBV6-5	TRBJ2-7	few	CASNGGNNEQYF	TGTGCCAGCAATGGGGGGAACAACGAGCAGTACTTC
NA	TRBV7-2	TRBJ2-7	NA	CASSTTGFESYEQYF	TGTGCCAGCAGCACTACTGGCTTTGAATCCTACGAGCAGTACTTC
TRBD2	TRBV6-6	TRBJ2-2	NA	CASSTRGGRELFF	TGTGCCAGCAGTACAAGGGGAGGGCGGGAGCTGTTTTTT
NA	TRBV5-1	TRBJ2-3	NA	CASSLGQTDGTQYF	TGCGCCAGCAGCTTGGGGCAGACCGATGGTACGCAGTATTTT
TRBD1	TRBV2	TRBJ1-5	NA	CASRDRDLDNQPQHF	TGTGCCAGCAGAGACAGGGACTTGGACAATCAGCCCCAGCATTTT
NA	TRBV25-1	TRBJ2-7	NA	CASSVTDEQYF	TGTGCCAGCAGTGTCACGGACGAGCAGTACTTC
NA	TRBV28	TRBJ1-4	NA	CASRGASNEKLFF	TGTGCCAGCAGGGGGGCTTCTAATGAAAAACTGTTTTTT
TRBD1	TRBV5-1	TRBJ1-1	NA	CASSGGQGRVWDTEAFF	TGCGCCAGCAGCGGCGGACAGGGTCGTGTATGGGACACTGAAGCTTTCTTT
NA	TRBV6-4	TRBJ2-1	NA	CASSSELARGEQFF	TGTGCCAGCAGCTCTGAGCTAGCGCGAGGTGAGCAGTTCTTC
NA	TRBV5-1	TRBJ2-5	NA	CASSLGGSGGETQYF	TGCGCCAGCAGCTTGGGCGGTAGTGGGGGAGAGACCCAGTACTTC
NA	TRBV20-1	TRBJ2-5	NA	CSARERETQYF	TGCAGTGCTAGAGAGAGAGAGACCCAGTACTTC
NA	TRBV7-9	TRBJ2-1	NA	CASSLTPSLVSEQFF	TGTGCCAGCAGCTTAACCCCCTCCCTCGTTTCTGAGCAGTTCTTC
NA	TRBV4-1	TRBJ2-7	NA	CASSQTHRDGQYF	TGCGCCAGCAGCCAAACTCACAGGGACGGGCAGTACTTC
TRBD2	TRBV11-3	TRBJ2-5	NA	CASSLGRASGPSETQYF	TGTGCCAGCAGCTTAGGACGAGCTAGCGGGCCCTCAGAGACCCAGTACTTC
NA	TRBV28	TRBJ1-2	once	CASSLVTLGGNYGYTF	TGTGCCAGCAGTTTAGTAACCTTGGGGGGGAACTATGGCTACACCTTC